This T cell receptor (beta chain) appears in the sequencing data of a study of cytomegalovirus exposure and HLA in healthy donors. About the research overall: Membership in the Caucasian-associated ancestry cluster was found for 81% of 350 to 450 genotyped donors.

The CDR3 consists of 13 residues. V gave up 0 bases and J gave up 14 bases, with 14 bases separating them. Germline-derived CDR1 and CDR2 are MGHRA and YSYEKL. The study ran its PCR with 60 Vbeta and 13 Jbeta primers. The repertoire was sequenced with immunoSEQ multiplex PCR; TCRdb's copy has only in-frame clones and lacks some. This repertoire shows 130,000 or so clones, roughly 86% found once; its top ten account for around 0.51%. Study-wide points: Several top significant clusters appeared, in a later analysis, to be linked to common viral pathogens. Analyses of presence/absence relied on an assumption of roughly uniform sequencing depth across donors. Per a later analysis, roughly 17,000 TCR beta sequences showed association with HLA alleles at 0.05 false discovery rate.

As regards this clone: Its antigen is currently unknown.

The genes are TRBV4-1 and TRBJ2-1; maybe TRBD2 (6 bases). The specimen was PBMCs. This clonotype was sampled from a woman aged 40 to 50 in good health and CMV-seronegative. The CDR3 sequence: CASSQEVKEREFF. CDR3 bases: TGCGCCAGCAGCCAAGAGGTAAAGGAGCGGGAGTTCTTC.